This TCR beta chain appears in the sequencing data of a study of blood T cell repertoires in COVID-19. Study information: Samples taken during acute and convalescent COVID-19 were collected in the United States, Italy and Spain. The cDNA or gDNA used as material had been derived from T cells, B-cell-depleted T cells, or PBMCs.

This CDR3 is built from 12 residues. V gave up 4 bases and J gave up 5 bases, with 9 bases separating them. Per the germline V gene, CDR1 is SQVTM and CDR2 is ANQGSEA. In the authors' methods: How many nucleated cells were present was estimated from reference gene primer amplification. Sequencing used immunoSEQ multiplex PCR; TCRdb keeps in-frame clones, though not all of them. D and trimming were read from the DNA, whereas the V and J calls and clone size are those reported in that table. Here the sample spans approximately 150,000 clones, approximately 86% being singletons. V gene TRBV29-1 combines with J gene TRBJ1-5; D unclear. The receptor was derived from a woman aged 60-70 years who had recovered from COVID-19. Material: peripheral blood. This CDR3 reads CSVGHPDQPQHF. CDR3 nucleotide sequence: TGCAGCGTTGGACATCCAGATCAGCCCCAGCATTTT.